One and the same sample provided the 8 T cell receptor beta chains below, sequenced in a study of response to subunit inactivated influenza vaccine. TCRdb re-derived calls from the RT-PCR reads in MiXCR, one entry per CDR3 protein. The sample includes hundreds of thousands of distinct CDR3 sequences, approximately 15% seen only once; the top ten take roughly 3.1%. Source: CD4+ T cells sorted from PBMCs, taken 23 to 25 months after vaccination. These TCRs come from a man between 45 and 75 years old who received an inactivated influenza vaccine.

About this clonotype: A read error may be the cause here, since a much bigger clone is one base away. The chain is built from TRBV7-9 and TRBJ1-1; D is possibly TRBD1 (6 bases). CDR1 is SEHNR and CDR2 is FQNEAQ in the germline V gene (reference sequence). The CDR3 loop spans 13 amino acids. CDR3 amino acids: CASGLDSGVEAFF. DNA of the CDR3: TGTGCCAGCGGCTTAGATTCAGGGGTTGAAGCTTTCTTT.

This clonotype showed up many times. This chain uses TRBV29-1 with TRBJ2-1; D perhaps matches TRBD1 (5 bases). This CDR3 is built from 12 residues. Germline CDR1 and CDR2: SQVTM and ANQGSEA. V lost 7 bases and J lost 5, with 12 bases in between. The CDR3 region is CSALGPNNEQFF. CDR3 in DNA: TGCAGCGCCTTGGGGCCCAACAATGAGCAGTTCTTC.

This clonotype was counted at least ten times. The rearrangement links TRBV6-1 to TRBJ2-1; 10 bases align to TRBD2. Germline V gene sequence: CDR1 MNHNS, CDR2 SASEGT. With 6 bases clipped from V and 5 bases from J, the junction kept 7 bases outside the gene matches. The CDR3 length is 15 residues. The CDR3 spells CASRSSGSSHNEQFF. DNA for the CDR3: TGTGCCAGCAGATCTAGCGGGAGTTCCCACAATGAGCAGTTCTTC.

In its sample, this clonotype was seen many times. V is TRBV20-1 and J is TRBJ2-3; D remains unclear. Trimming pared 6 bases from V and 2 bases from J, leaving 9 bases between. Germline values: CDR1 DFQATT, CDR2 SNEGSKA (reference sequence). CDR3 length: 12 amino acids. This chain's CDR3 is CSARHDTDTQYF. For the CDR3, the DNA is TGCAGTGCGCGCCATGACACAGATACGCAGTATTTT.

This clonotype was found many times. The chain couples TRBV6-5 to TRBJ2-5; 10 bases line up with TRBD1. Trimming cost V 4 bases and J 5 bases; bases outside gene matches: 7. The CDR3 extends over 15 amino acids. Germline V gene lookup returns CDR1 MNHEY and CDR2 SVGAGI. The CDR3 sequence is CASSFGTGVLETQYF. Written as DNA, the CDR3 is TGTGCCAGCAGTTTTGGGACAGGGGTTTTGGAGACCCAGTACTTC.

In nucleotides, the CDR3 is TGTGCCATCAGCCCCGGGACCGTCTACGAGCAGTACTTC. Translated: CAISPGTVYEQYF. This chain connects TRBV10-3 to TRBJ2-7; the D call may be TRBD1 or TRBD2 (5 bases each). Trimming took 6 bases from V and 3 from J, leaving 12 bases between them. Germline V gene sequence: CDR1 ENHRY, CDR2 SYGVKD. The CDR3 has 13 residues.

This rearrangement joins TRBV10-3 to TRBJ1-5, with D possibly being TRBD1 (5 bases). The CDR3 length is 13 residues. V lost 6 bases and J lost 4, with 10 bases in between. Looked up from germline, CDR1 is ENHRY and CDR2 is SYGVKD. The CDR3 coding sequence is TGTGCCATCAGCGCAGGGCAGAATCAGCCCCAGCATTTT. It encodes CAISAGQNQPQHF.

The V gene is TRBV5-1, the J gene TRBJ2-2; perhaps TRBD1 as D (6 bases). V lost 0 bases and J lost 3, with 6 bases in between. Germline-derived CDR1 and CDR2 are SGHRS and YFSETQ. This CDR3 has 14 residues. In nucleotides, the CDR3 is TGCGCCAGCAGCTTGGAGGGGGACACCGGGGAGCTGTTTTTT. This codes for CASSLEGDTGELFF.